The T cell receptor (beta chain) described here comes from a study of long-term antiretroviral therapy in people with HIV. Findings of the study overall: CDR3 length ranges were narrower in HIV repertoires than in controls.

Losses at the gene ends were 3 bases for V and 5 bases for J; bases not matched to a gene: 3. This CDR3 contains 14 residues. From germline, CDR1 is SGHTS and CDR2 YDEGEE. Concerning this clone: Its antigen remains unknown.

An immunoSEQ assay, version v3.0, was performed at survey level. Here immunoSEQ multiplex PCR was the method, and the copy in TCRdb shows in-frame clones only, minus some. In the table there are 42,000 or so clones, roughly 86% of which are singletons. This receptor was obtained from a woman between 50 and 59 years old with HIV. Sequencing used unsorted PBMCs, obtained 0.1 years before starting antiretroviral therapy. The V and J genes are TRBV5-8 and TRBJ2-3; 10 bases map to TRBD2. CDR3 sequence (DNA): TGTGCCAGCAGCTCGGGACTAGCGAAAGATACGCAGTATTTT. This codes for CASSSGLAKDTQYF.